The table lists the clone carrying this TCR beta chain with a few counts. Researchers ran the PCR with 60 Vbeta and 13 Jbeta primers. Measured with immunoSEQ multiplex PCR; TCRdb has only the in-frame clones, and not every one. The data contain 150,000 to 200,000 clones, 70% to 80% of them singletons. The entry originates in a study of cytomegalovirus exposure and HLA in healthy donors. Trimming removed 2 bases from V and 4 bases from J; junction bases left unmatched: 8. The CDR3 totals 16 residues. Germline V lookup: CDR1 SGHRS, CDR2 YFSETQ. The source material was PBMCs. This clonotype was obtained from a woman aged 40 to 50 in good health and CMV-seronegative. This chain connects TRBV5-1 to TRBJ2-1; TRBD2 matches 8 bases. The CDR3 region is CASSFGSGSKYNEQFF. The CDR3, as DNA: TGCGCCAGCAGCTTTGGGAGCGGGAGCAAGTACAATGAGCAGTTCTTC.